The rows below give T cell receptor beta chains drawn from one sample of a study of cytomegalovirus exposure and HLA in healthy donors. Only in-frame clones appear in the TCRdb table, and some are missing; sequencing was by immunoSEQ multiplex PCR. The sample lists about 130,000 clones; over 65% were seen once. The sequenced sample was PBMCs. The source is a man aged 35-49 years in good health and CMV-seropositive. Each CDR3 is given with its conserved first and last residue. Each record gives: D gene, CDR3 length, J gene, V gene, clone size, CDR3 protein, CDR3 DNA. A D gene is named only where the DNA matches it firmly. Size values are once, few and many counts, or a class for expanded clones, and some rows have none.

>NA|17|TRBJ1-5|TRBV18|NA
CASSPLPFSVSNQPQHF
TGTGCCAGCTCTCCACTCCCCTTCAGTGTTAGCAATCAGCCCCAGCATTTT
>NA|13|TRBJ1-1|TRBV6-4|NA
CASSVRRNTEAFF
TGTGCCAGCAGTGTAAGGAGAAATACTGAAGCTTTCTTT
>NA|13|TRBJ2-5|TRBV5-6|NA
CASSAGRSGRQYF
TGTGCCAGCAGCGCGGGCCGATCGGGCAGACAGTACTTC
>NA|16|TRBJ1-6|TRBV30|NA
CAWSMDTSSYNSPLHF
TGTGCCTGGAGTATGGACACGAGCTCCTATAATTCACCCCTCCACTTT
>TRBD1|14|TRBJ2-5|TRBV9|once
CASSVGRGQETQYF
TGTGCCAGCAGCGTAGGCAGGGGGCAGGAGACCCAGTACTTC
>TRBD2|18|TRBJ2-2|TRBV11-3|NA
CASSLTGLAGPNTGELFF
TGTGCCAGCAGCTTGACAGGACTAGCGGGACCGAACACCGGGGAGCTGTTTTTT
>NA|13|TRBJ1-2|TRBV7-9|NA
CASSSAGVYGYTF
TGTGCCAGCAGCTCGGCAGGGGTCTATGGCTACACCTTC
>NA|14|TRBJ2-1|TRBV4-1|few
CASSQPRVWGEQFF
TGCGCCAGCAGCCAACCCAGGGTGTGGGGTGAGCAGTTCTTC
>NA|15|TRBJ2-3|TRBV10-2|NA
CASSVELQVADTQYF
TGCGCCAGCAGTGTGGAGCTCCAAGTCGCAGATACGCAGTATTTT
>NA|14|TRBJ1-2|TRBV5-6|NA
CASSFRTGAGGYTF
TGTGCCAGCAGCTTCCGGACGGGCGCGGGGGGCTACACCTTC
>NA|14|TRBJ2-5|TRBV6-5|NA
CASMRQGFQETQYF
TGTGCCAGCATGCGCCAGGGGTTCCAAGAGACCCAGTACTTC
>TRBD2|14|TRBJ2-5|TRBV6-1|NA
CASRITSGVETQYF
TGTGCCAGCAGAATTACTAGCGGGGTTGAGACCCAGTACTTC
>TRBD2|13|TRBJ2-5|TRBV28|NA
CASSSLAGETQYF
TGTGCCAGCAGTTCTCTAGCGGGAGAGACCCAGTACTTC
>NA|13|TRBJ2-5|TRBV28|NA
CASSLDMLGTQYF
TGTGCCAGCAGTTTAGACATGCTTGGGACCCAGTACTTC
>NA|14|TRBJ2-2|TRBV4-2|once
CASSQEGDTGELFF
TGTGCCAGCAGCCAAGAAGGAGACACCGGGGAGCTGTTTTTT
>NA|16|TRBJ2-7|TRBV2|NA
CASSSVSRRSTQEQYF
TGTGCCAGCAGTAGCGTATCACGGAGGTCGACCCAAGAGCAGTACTTC
>NA|17|TRBJ1-6|TRBV21-1|NA
CASSKGSTQGVNSPLHF
TGTGCCAGCAGCAAAGGTTCAACACAGGGGGTAAATTCACCCCTCCACTTT
>TRBD1|13|TRBJ1-2|TRBV18|few
CASSPRDRGGYTF
TGTGCCAGCTCACCACGCGACAGGGGTGGCTACACCTTC
>NA|15|TRBJ1-3|TRBV7-9|NA
CASSLATTAGNTIYF
TGTGCCAGCAGCTTAGCGACTACGGCTGGAAACACCATATATTTT
>NA|14|TRBJ2-7|TRBV7-2|NA
CASSFLRGGYEQYF
TGTGCCAGCAGCTTTCTCAGGGGTGGATACGAGCAGTACTTC
>NA|15|TRBJ1-3|TRBV5-8|NA
CASSLDVHSGNTIYF
TGTGCCAGCAGCTTGGACGTACACTCTGGAAACACCATATATTTT
>NA|15|TRBJ2-5|TRBV7-9|few
CASSSPGGLEETQYF
TGTGCCAGCAGCTCTCCCGGGGGGCTTGAGGAGACCCAGTACTTC
>TRBD2|12|TRBJ2-7|TRBV29-1|NA
CSAGTSYGEQYF
TGCAGCGCCGGGACTAGCTATGGCGAGCAGTACTTC
>TRBD1|13|TRBJ2-3|TRBV7-2|NA
CASSKQGADTQYF
TGTGCCAGCAGCAAACAGGGGGCAGATACGCAGTATTTT
>TRBD1|17|TRBJ2-3|TRBV5-5|NA
CASSLAGTGVKSDTQYF
TGTGCCAGCAGCTTGGCGGGGACAGGGGTTAAATCAGATACGCAGTATTTT
>TRBD2|17|TRBJ2-1|TRBV4-1|NA
CASSQDRGTSGGNEQFF
TGCGCCAGCAGCCAAGATCGGGGGACTAGCGGGGGAAATGAGCAGTTCTTC
>NA|14|TRBJ1-2|TRBV5-1|few
CASSLAGGLGGYTF
TGCGCCAGCAGCTTGGCGGGGGGGCTTGGTGGCTACACCTTC
>TRBD1|15|TRBJ1-1|TRBV5-1|few
CASSLADRADTEAFF
TGCGCCAGCAGCTTGGCCGACAGGGCAGACACTGAAGCTTTCTTT
>NA|20|TRBJ2-7|TRBV21-1|NA
CASSRSDRGPGVVRFHEQYF
TGTGCCAGCAGCCGTTCCGACAGGGGGCCGGGAGTGGTTCGGTTCCACGAGCAGTACTTC
>TRBD1|19|TRBJ2-7|TRBV7-2|NA
CASSSRRGGGQGISYEQYF
TGTGCCAGCAGCTCACGTCGGGGAGGGGGACAGGGCATCTCCTACGAGCAGTACTTC
>TRBD2|16|TRBJ2-3|TRBV11-2|NA
CASSPGLAASTDTQYF
TGTGCCAGCAGCCCAGGACTAGCGGCTAGCACAGATACGCAGTATTTT
>TRBD1|13|TRBJ1-4|TRBV6-5|NA
CATKTGVNEKLFF
TGTGCCACCAAGACAGGGGTTAATGAAAAACTGTTTTTT
>NA|13|TRBJ2-4|TRBV4-3|NA
CASSQDKGNIQYF
TGCGCCAGCAGCCAAGATAAGGGGAACATTCAGTACTTC
>NA|12|TRBJ1-6|TRBV10-3|few
CASNRENSPLHF
TGTGCCTCAAACAGGGAGAATTCACCCCTCCACTTT
>TRBD2|17|TRBJ2-7|TRBV19|NA
CASSRASGSLSFYEQYF
TGTGCCAGTAGTAGGGCTAGCGGGAGCCTGAGTTTCTACGAGCAGTACTTC
>NA|14|TRBJ1-1|TRBV28|NA
CASSPLGSLREAFF
TGTGCCAGCAGCCCACTCGGCTCGCTCAGGGAAGCTTTCTTT
>TRBD1|12|TRBJ2-1|TRBV29-1|NA
CSVDRGQGEQFF
TGCAGCGTTGACAGGGGGCAAGGTGAGCAGTTCTTC
>TRBD1|13|TRBJ2-7|TRBV28|NA
CASSWTGQYEQYF
TGTGCCAGCAGTTGGACAGGCCAATACGAGCAGTACTTC
>NA|14|TRBJ1-5|TRBV2|NA
CASSDRGSNQPQHF
TGTGCCAGCAGTGACAGGGGAAGCAATCAGCCCCAGCATTTT
>NA|14|TRBJ2-5|TRBV4-1|NA
CASSQTRGQGTQYF
TGCGCCAGCAGCCAGACTAGGGGGCAAGGGACCCAGTACTTC
>NA|12|TRBJ2-7|TRBV6-1|NA
CAGGTFSYEQYF
TGTGCCGGTGGGACATTTTCCTACGAGCAGTACTTC
>NA|14|TRBJ2-1|TRBV10-3|NA
CAISESSVINEQFF
TGTGCCATCAGTGAGTCGTCAGTGATAAATGAGCAGTTCTTC
>NA|14|TRBJ2-2|TRBV7-3|once
CASSLGTNTGELFF
TGTGCCAGCAGCTTAGGCACCAACACCGGGGAGCTGTTTTTT
>TRBD1|13|TRBJ1-1|TRBV5-1|few
CASSVGTVGEAFF
TGCGCCAGCAGCGTAGGGACAGTGGGTGAAGCTTTCTTT
>NA|16|TRBJ1-5|TRBV6-6|NA
CASSSRDRPSNQPQHF
TGTGCCAGCAGTTCAAGAGACAGACCTAGCAATCAGCCCCAGCATTTT
>TRBD2|15|TRBJ2-1|TRBV5-1|once
CASTPGTSGWNEQFF
TGCGCCAGCACCCCGGGGACTAGCGGTTGGAATGAGCAGTTCTTC
>NA|15|TRBJ1-3|TRBV4-2|NA
CASSQTDVSGNTIYF
TGTGCCAGCAGCCAAACAGACGTCTCTGGAAACACCATATATTTT
>NA|15|TRBJ2-2|TRBV2|NA
CASSGLVRNTGELFF
TGTGCCAGCAGTGGTCTGGTCAGAAACACCGGGGAGCTGTTTTTT
>NA|13|TRBJ2-2|TRBV30|few
CAWAGYSTGELFF
TGTGCCTGGGCCGGCTACAGCACCGGGGAGCTGTTTTTT
>TRBD2|15|TRBJ2-5|TRBV6-1|NA
CASGRLAGSQETQYF
TGTGCCAGCGGTAGACTAGCGGGCTCCCAAGAGACCCAGTACTTC
>TRBD2|14|TRBJ2-1|TRBV9|once
CASGLAALNNEQFF
TGTGCCAGCGGACTAGCGGCCCTAAACAATGAGCAGTTCTTC